This passage covers 15 T cell receptor beta chains from one sample sequenced in a study of OX40 agonist ivuxolimab in advanced cancers. Some clones are missing from TCRdb's copy, which holds only in-frame ones; the method was immunoSEQ multiplex PCR. This repertoire shows tens of thousands of clones, over 80% found once; its top ten account for over 2.5%. The sample in question was CD4+ or CD8+ T cells sorted from blood, obtained in a trial of the OX40 agonist ivuxolimab. These receptors originate from an adult with an advanced solid tumor such as melanoma, head and neck, liver or kidney cancer.

CDR3 in DNA: TGTGCCAGCAGCTTAATGACTAGCAGCAATGAGCAGTTCTTC. Translated: CASSLMTSSNEQFF. The chain has TRBV5-5 and TRBJ2-1, with 7 bases aligning to TRBD2. The CDR3 runs to 14 residues. The germline CDR1 and CDR2 sequences are SGHKS and YYEKEE (reference sequence). Trimming removed 2 bases from V and 6 bases from J; junction bases left unmatched: 5.

The V and J genes are TRBV19 and TRBJ2-7, with D hard to call. The length of the CDR3 is 14 residues. Germline values: CDR1 LNHDA, CDR2 SQIVND (reference sequence). The V end was cut by 5 bases, the J end by 0 bases, with 11 bases between. DNA of the CDR3: TGTGCCAGTAGTTTTGGCAGCCGCTCCTACGAGCAGTACTTC. It translates to CASSFGSRSYEQYF.

In its sample, this clone was seen a few times. The chain links TRBV7-8 to TRBJ1-2, with D possibly TRBD1 on 5 matching bases. Germline CDR1 reads SGHVS; CDR2 reads FQNEAQ. The ends were cut back, 3 bases at V and 2 bases at J, with 10 bases in the middle. The CDR3 contains 14 residues. CDR3 sequence: CASSFDRQNYGYTF. The DNA of the CDR3 is TGTGCCAGCAGCTTTGATCGACAGAACTATGGCTACACCTTC.

This sequence joins TRBV5-1 and TRBJ2-7; 8 nucleotides line up with TRBD2. Trimming cost V 3 bases and J 3 bases; bases outside gene matches: 8. The germline gives CDR1 SGHRS, CDR2 YFSETQ. The CDR3 consists of 15 residues. CDR3 residues: CASSSGRAGIYEQYF. The CDR3 coding sequence is TGCGCCAGCAGCTCCGGGAGGGCGGGGATCTACGAGCAGTACTTC.

The chain recombines TRBV5-1 with TRBJ2-1; 8 bases line up with TRBD1. V shed 4 bases, J shed 8 bases, and the junction held 8 bases outside the gene matches. The CDR3 covers 14 residues. Germline assignment: CDR1 SGHRS and CDR2 YFSETQ. The CDR3 protein is CASSPGQGHDEQFF. As DNA, the CDR3 is TGCGCCAGCAGCCCTGGACAGGGTCACGATGAGCAGTTCTTC.

The chain couples TRBV5-6 to TRBJ2-1, with D perhaps matching TRBD1 or TRBD2 (5 bases each). The CDR3 loop spans 16 amino acids. Germline CDR1 is SGHDT and CDR2 is YYEEEE. V lost 1 base, J lost 3 bases, and 14 bases lay in between. The CDR3 here is CASSLRGATIYNEQFF. The CDR3 DNA reads TGTGCCAGCAGCTTGAGAGGGGCGACAATCTACAATGAGCAGTTCTTC.

With regard to this clone: Germline and junction disagree at one end, which may indicate a read error. J is TRBJ2-5 and V is TRBV2; D ambiguous. The CDR3 has 15 amino acids. Germline CDR1 is SNHLY and CDR2 is FYNNEI. The CDR3 sequence is CASSEEWVGKETQYF. The CDR3, as DNA: TGTGCCAGCAGCGAAGAGTGGGTGGGGAAAGAGACCCAGTACTTC.

The chain carries TRBV6-1 and TRBJ1-1; 8 bases fit TRBD1. CDR3 length equals 14 residues. The V segment lost 4 bases and the J segment 5 bases; nucleotides outside the gene matches: 6. In germline, CDR1 is MNHNS, CDR2 SASEGT. The CDR3 loop is CASSGRDRFTEAFF. CDR3 sequence (DNA): TGTGCCAGCAGTGGCCGGGACAGGTTTACTGAAGCTTTCTTT.

The chain couples TRBV6-5 to TRBJ2-2; D is unclear. The V gene's germline CDR1 is MNHEY and CDR2 SVGAGI. The CDR3 covers 13 residues. V shed 2 bases and J shed 2 bases, with 3 bases lying between them. CDR3 loop: CASSYPNTGELFF. CDR3 coding DNA: TGTGCCAGCAGTTACCCCAACACCGGGGAGCTGTTTTTT.

This chain uses TRBV7-3 with TRBJ2-2; 7 bases fit TRBD2. Germline CDR1 is SGHTA and CDR2 is FQGTGA. The CDR3 has 13 residues. Trimming at V came to 2 bases and at J to 10 bases, leaving 4 bases not matched to a gene. DNA of the CDR3: TGTGCCAGCAGCTTAGGGGAGGGCGTGGAGCTGTTTTTT. Protein product: CASSLGEGVELFF.

The V and J genes are TRBV11-2 and TRBJ1-1; a weak D match, TRBD1 (5 bases). The CDR3 totals 16 residues. The V end lost 1 base, the J end lost 1 base, and 13 bases lay between the germline ends. Per germline, CDR1 SGHAT and CDR2 FQNNGV. The CDR3 coding sequence is TGTGCCAGCAGCTTAGTTGGGACGGAAAAGAACACTGAAGCTTTCTTT. Translation gives CASSLVGTEKNTEAFF.

This chain joins TRBV5-1 and TRBJ1-4; 7 bases match TRBD1. Trimming removed 4 bases from V and 4 bases from J; junction bases left unmatched: 7. Germline V CDR1 and CDR2: SGHRS, YFSETQ. The CDR3 spans 15 residues. CDR3 bases: TGCGCCAGCAGCACAGGACAGGACGTTAATGAAAAACTGTTTTTT. This translates into CASSTGQDVNEKLFF.

The CDR3 loop reads CASSPGTSDYGEQYF. The CDR3 nucleotides are TGTGCCAGCAGCCCTGGGACTAGCGATTATGGGGAGCAGTACTTC. The rearrangement uses TRBV7-6 and TRBJ2-7; TRBD2 aligns across 10 bases. The CDR3 consists of 15 residues. The V gene end was trimmed by 5 bases and the J gene end by 7 bases; junction bases not matched to a gene: 11. The germline V gene encodes CDR1 SGHVS and CDR2 FNYEAQ.

The chain recombines TRBV5-4 with TRBJ2-7; TRBD1 matches at 9 bases. V was clipped by 4 bases and J by 4 bases; unmatched bases: 12. Germline CDR1 and CDR2: SGHNT and YYREEE (reference sequence). This CDR3 contains 16 residues. CDR3 coding DNA: TGTGCCAGCAGCCCAACCGGGACAGGGAGTGTGTACGAGCAGTACTTC. Amino acids: CASSPTGTGSVYEQYF.

The chain has TRBV11-2 and TRBJ2-1; D possibly corresponds to TRBD1 (5 bases). V shed 4 bases and J shed 0 bases, with 13 bases lying between them. CDR3 length equals 16 residues. The germline V gene has CDR1 SGHAT and CDR2 FQNNGV. The CDR3 nucleotides read TGTGCCAGCAGCTCCTCAGGGCCATTCTCCTACAATGAGCAGTTCTTC. This sequence encodes CASSSSGPFSYNEQFF.